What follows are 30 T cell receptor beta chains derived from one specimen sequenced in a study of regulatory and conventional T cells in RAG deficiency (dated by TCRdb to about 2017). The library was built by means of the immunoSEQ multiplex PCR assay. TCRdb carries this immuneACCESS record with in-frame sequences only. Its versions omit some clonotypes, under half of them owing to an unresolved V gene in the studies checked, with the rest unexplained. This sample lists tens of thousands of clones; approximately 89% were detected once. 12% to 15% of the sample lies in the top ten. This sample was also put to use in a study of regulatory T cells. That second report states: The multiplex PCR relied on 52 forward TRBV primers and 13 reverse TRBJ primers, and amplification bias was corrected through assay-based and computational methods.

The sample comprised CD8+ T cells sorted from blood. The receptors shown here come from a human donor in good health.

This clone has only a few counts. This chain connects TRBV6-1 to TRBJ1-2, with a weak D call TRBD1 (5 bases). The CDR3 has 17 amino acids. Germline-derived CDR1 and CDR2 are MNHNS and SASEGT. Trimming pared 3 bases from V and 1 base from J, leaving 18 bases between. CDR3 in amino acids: CASSDTNRGPLNYGYTF. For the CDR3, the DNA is TGTGCCAGCAGTGACACGAACCGGGGCCCCCTTAACTATGGCTACACCTTC.

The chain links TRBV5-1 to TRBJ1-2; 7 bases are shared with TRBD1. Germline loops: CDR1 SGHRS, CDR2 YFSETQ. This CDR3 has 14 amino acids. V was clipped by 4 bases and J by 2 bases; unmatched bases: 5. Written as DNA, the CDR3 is TGCGCCAGCAGCAGTGGACAGGCGAACTATGGCTACACCTTC. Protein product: CASSSGQANYGYTF.

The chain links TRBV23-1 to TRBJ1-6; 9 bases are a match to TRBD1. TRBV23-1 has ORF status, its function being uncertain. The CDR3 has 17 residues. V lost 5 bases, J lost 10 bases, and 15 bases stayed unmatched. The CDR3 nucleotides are TGCGCCAGCAGTGCGAGAATACGACGACAGGGGGAATCACCCCTCCACTTT. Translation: CASSARIRRQGESPLHF.

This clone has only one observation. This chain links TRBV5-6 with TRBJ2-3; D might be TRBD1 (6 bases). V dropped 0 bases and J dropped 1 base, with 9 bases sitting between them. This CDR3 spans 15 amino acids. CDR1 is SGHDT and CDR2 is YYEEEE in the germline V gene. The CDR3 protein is CASSLVAGGTDTQYF. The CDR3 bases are TGTGCCAGCAGCTTGGTGGCAGGGGGCACAGATACGCAGTATTTT.

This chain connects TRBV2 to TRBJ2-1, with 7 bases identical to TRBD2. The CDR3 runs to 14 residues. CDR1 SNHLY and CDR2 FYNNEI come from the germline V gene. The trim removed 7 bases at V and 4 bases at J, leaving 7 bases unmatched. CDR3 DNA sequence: TGTGCCAGCAAAGGCGGGAGTTCTTACAATGAGCAGTTCTTC. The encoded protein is CASKGGSSYNEQFF.

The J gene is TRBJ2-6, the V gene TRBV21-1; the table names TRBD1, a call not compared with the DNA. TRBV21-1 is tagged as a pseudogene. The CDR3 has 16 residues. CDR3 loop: CASSNLGGAGANVLTF. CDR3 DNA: TGTGCCAGCAGCAACCTAGGGGGCGCCGGGGCCAACGTCCTGACTTTC.

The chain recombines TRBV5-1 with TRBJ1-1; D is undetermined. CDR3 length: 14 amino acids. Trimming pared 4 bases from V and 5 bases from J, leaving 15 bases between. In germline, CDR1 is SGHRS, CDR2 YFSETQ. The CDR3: CASSQVVSGTEAFF. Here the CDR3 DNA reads TGCGCCAGCAGCCAAGTAGTCAGCGGAACTGAAGCTTTCTTT.

CDR3 residues: CASSGGQYQETQYF. CDR3 nucleotides: TGCGCCAGCAGCGGGGGACAGTACCAAGAGACCCAGTACTTC. V is TRBV5-1 and J is TRBJ2-5; 7 positions match TRBD1. There are 14 residues in the CDR3. V lost 4 bases and J lost 0; bases outside the gene matches: 3. Germline assignment: CDR1 SGHRS and CDR2 YFSETQ.

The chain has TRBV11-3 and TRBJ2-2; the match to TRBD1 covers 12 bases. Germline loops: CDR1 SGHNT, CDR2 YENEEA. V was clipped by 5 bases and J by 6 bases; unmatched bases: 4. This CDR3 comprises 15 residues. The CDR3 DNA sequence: TGTGCCAGCAGCCTTGGGGACAGGGGGCCCGGGGAGCTGTTTTTT. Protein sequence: CASSLGDRGPGELFF.

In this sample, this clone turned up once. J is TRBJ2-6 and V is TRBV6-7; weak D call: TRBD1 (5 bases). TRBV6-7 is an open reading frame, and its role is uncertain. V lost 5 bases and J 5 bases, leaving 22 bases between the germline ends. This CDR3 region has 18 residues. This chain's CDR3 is CASSGHLRLQSRANVLTF. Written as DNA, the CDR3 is TGTGCCAGCAGTGGACATCTGCGTTTACAAAGTCGGGCCAACGTCCTGACTTTC.

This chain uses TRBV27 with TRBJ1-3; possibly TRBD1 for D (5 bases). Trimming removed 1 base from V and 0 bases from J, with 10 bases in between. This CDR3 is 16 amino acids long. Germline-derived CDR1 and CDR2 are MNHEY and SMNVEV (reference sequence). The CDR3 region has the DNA TGTGCCAGCAGTTTATACGGGGGGAGCTCTGGAAACACCATATATTTT. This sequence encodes CASSLYGGSSGNTIYF.

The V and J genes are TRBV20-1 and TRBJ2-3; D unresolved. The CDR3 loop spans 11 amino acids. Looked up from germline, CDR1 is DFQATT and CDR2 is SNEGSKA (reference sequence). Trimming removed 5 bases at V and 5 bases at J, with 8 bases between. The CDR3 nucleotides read TGCAGTGCTCCGACAATAGATACGCAGTATTTT. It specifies CSAPTIDTQYF.

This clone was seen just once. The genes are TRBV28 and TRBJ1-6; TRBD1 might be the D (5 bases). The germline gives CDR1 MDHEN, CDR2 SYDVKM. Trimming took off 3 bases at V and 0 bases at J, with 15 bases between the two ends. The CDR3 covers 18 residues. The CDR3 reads CASSFRGGLSSYNSPLHF. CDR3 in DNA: TGTGCCAGCAGTTTCCGGGGGGGACTTAGCTCCTATAATTCACCCCTCCACTTT.

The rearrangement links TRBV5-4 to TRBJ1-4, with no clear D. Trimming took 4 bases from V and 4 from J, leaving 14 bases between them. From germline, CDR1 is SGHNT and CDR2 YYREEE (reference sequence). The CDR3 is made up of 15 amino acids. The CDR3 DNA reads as TGTGCCAGCAGCCCAGAAGCAGGCCTTAATGAAAAACTGTTTTTT. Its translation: CASSPEAGLNEKLFF.

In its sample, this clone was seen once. This chain's CDR3 is CASSQDRDSGNWVYGYTF. In nucleotides, the CDR3 is TGCGCCAGCAGCCAAGACCGGGACAGCGGGAATTGGGTTTATGGCTACACCTTC. The chain is built from TRBV4-1 and TRBJ1-2; 7 nucleotides agree with TRBD1. This CDR3 has 18 amino acids. Germline CDR1 MGHRA, CDR2 YSYEKL. The junction had 15 bases not matched to a gene; V was cut back by 0 bases and J by 5 bases.

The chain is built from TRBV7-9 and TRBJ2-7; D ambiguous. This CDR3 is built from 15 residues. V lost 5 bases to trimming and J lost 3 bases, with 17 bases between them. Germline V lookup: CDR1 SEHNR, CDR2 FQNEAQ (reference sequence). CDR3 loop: CASSQLVGGVYEQYF. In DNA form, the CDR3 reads TGTGCCAGCAGCCAACTTGTCGGCGGAGTCTACGAGCAGTACTTC.

The CDR3 reads CASSRRGEKLFF. The CDR3 DNA follows: TGTGCCAGTAGTCGACGGGGTGAAAAACTGTTTTTT. The chain recombines TRBV19 with TRBJ1-4; D unclear. The CDR3 spans 12 residues. Trimming stripped 5 bases from V and 7 bases from J, with 8 bases between. Germline V gives CDR1 LNHDA, CDR2 SQIVND (reference sequence).

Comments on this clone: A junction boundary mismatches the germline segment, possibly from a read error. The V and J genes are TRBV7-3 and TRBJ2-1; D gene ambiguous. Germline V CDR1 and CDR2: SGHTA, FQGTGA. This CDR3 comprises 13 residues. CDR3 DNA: TGTGCCAGCAGATTAAGCCCCCGCAATGAGCAGTTCTTC. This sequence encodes CASRLSPRNEQFF.

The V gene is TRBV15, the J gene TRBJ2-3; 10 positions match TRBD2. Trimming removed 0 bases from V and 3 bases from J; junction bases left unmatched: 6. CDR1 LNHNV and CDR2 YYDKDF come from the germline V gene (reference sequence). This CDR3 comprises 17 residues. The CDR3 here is CATSRDLVAGGTDTQYF. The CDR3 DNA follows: TGTGCCACCAGCAGAGACCTGGTAGCGGGAGGAACAGATACGCAGTATTTT.

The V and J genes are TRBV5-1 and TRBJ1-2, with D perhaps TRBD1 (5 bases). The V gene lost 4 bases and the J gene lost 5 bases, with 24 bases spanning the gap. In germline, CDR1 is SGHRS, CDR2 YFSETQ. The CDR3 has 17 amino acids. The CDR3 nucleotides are TGCGCCAGCAGCAATGATGCAGGGTACGGCTTTAAGTATGGCTACACCTTC. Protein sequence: CASSNDAGYGFKYGYTF.

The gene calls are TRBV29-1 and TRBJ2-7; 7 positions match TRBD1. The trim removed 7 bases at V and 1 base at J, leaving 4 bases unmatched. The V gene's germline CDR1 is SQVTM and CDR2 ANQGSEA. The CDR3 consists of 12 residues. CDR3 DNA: TGCAGCGCTATCAGGGGGTCCTACGAGCAGTACTTC. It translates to CSAIRGSYEQYF.

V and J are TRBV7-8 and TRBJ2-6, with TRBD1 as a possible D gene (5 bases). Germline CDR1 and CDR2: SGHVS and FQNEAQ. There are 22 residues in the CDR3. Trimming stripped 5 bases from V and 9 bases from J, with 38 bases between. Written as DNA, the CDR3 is TGTGCCAGCAGCCTCTTTACCGAGGATGAGCTCTGGGGCCAACGTCCTGACAACGTCCTGACTTTC. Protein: CASSLFTEDELWGQRPDNVLTF. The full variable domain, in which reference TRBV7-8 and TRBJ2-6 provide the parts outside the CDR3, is GAGVSQSPRYKVAKRGQDVALRCDPISGHVSLFWYQQALGQGPEFLTYFQNEAQLDKSGLPSDRFFAERPEGSVSTLKIQRTQQEDSAVYLCASSLFTEDELWGQRPDNVLTFGAGSRLTVL.

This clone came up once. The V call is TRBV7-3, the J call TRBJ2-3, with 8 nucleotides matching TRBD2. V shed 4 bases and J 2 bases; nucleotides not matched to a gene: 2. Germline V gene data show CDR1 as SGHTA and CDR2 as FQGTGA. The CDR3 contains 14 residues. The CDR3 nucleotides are TGTGCCAGCAGCTCCGGGGGGGACACAGATACGCAGTATTTT. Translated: CASSSGGDTDTQYF. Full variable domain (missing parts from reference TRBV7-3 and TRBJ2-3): GAGVSQTPSNKVTEKGKYVELRCDPISGHTALYWYRQSLGQGPEFLIYFQGTGAADDSGLPNDRFFAVRPEGSVSTLKIQRTERGDSAVYLCASSSGGDTDTQYFGPGTRLTVL.

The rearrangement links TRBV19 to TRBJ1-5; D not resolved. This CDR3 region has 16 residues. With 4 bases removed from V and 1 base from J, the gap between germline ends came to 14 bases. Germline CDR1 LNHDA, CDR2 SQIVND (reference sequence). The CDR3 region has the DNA TGTGCCAGTAGTACGGGGAACATGGGGAGCAATCAGCCCCAGCATTTT. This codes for CASSTGNMGSNQPQHF.

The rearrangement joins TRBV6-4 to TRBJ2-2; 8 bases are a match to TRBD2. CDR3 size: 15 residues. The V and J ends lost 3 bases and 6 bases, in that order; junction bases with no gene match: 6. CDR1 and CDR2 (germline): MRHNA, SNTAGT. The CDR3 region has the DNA TGTGCCAGCAGTGAGGTAGCGGGATCCCCCGGGGAGCTGTTTTTT. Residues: CASSEVAGSPGELFF.

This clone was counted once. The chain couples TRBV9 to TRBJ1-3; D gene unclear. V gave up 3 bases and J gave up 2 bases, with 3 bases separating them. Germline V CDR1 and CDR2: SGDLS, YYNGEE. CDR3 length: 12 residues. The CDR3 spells CASSATGNTIYF. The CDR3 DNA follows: TGTGCCAGCAGCGCAACTGGAAACACCATATATTTT.

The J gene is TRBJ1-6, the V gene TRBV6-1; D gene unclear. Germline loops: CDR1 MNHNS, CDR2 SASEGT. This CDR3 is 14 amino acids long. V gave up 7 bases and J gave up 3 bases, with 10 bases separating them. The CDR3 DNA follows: TGTGCCAGCAAGTCGGACGTCTATAATTCACCCCTCCACTTT. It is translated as CASKSDVYNSPLHF.

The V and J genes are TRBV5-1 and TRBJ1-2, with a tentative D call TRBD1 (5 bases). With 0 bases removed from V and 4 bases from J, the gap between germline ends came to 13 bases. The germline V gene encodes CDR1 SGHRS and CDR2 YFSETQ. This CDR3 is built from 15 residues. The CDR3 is CASSLGAGRSYGYTF. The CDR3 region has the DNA TGCGCCAGCAGCTTGGGTGCAGGGCGATCCTATGGCTACACCTTC.

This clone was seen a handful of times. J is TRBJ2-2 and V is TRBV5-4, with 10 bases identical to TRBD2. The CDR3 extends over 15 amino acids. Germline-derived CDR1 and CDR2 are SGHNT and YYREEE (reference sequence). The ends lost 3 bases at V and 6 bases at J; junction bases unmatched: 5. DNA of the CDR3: TGTGCCAGCAGCTGGAGCGGGGGGGCAGCCGGGGAGCTGTTTTTT. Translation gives CASSWSGGAAGELFF.

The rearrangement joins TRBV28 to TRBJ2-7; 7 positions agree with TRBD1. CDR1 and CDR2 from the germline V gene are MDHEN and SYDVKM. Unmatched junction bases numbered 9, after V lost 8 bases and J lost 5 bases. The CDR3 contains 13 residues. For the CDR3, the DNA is TGTGCCAGCTTAGGGGGCAGGGGTCACGAGCAGTACTTC. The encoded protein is CASLGGRGHEQYF.